This TCR beta chain was retrieved from a study of blood T cell repertoires in COVID-19. Study context: Samples representing acute and convalescent COVID-19 were sourced from the United States, Italy and Spain. PBMCs, B-cell-depleted T cells, or T cells provided the cDNA or gDNA that made up the material.

Assay: immunoSEQ multiplex PCR; the TCRdb copy retains only in-frame clones and omits some. Of about 400,000 clones in the sample, around 90% are singletons; the top ten hold over 2%. Trimming left V 3 bases short and J 5 bases short, with 16 bases between. The CDR3 length is 16 residues. Looked up from germline, CDR1 is MNHNS and CDR2 is SASEGT. The count of this clone is one. Individuals aged roughly 18 to 95 years were recruited from approximately 24 US areas. Cohort allocation depended upon clinical history that participants reported. Sequenced sample: PBMCs or T cells enriched from blood (not recorded which). The receptor was isolated from a woman in her thirties or forties with acute COVID-19. The gene calls are TRBV6-1 and TRBJ1-4; TRBD1 is a possible D gene (6 bases). The chain's CDR3 is CASSELGAPENEKLFF. In nucleotides, the CDR3 is TGTGCCAGCAGTGAGTTGGGGGCCCCGGAGAATGAAAAACTGTTTTTT.